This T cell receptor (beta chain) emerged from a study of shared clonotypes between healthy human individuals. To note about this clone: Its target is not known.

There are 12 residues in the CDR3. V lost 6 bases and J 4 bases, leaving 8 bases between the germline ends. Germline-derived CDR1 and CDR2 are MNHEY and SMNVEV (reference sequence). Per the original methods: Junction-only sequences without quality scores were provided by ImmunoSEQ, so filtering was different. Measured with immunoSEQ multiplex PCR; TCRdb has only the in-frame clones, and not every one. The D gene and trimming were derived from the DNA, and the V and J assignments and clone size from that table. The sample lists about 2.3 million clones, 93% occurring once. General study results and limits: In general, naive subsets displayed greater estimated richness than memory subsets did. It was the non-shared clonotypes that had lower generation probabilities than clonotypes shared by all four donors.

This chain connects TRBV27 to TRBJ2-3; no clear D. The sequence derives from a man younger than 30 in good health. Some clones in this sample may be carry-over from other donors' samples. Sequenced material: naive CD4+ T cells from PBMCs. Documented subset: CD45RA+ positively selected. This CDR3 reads CASRQGPDTQYF. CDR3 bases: TGTGCCAGCAGGCAAGGGCCAGATACGCAGTATTTT.